The clone carrying this T cell receptor (beta chain) was counted at least ten times. What it binds is unknown. When hyperthyroidism was first diagnosed, the blood sample was taken, preceding any ophthalmopathy symptoms. V was cut by 1 base and J by 8 bases, with 8 bases left in between. Germline V gives CDR1 SGHDN, CDR2 FVKESK. The CDR3 consists of 12 residues. These data originate in a study of T cells in Graves' hyperthyroidism and ophthalmopathy. Study context: It was at initial diagnosis, before any treatment, that peripheral blood was collected. Study results and limitations: Most expanded thyroid clonotypes above 0.001 recurred in blood.

TCR beta CDR3 region amplification was performed from RNA transcripts. In the first-round RT-PCR of the TCR CDR3, the HTBI primer set was used. TCRdb independently ran MiXCR on the multiplex PCR reads; one entry per CDR3 protein. The repertoire consists of some 300,000 distinct CDR3 sequences, with less than 15% occurring once and the leading ten covering 7% to 8.5%. The source is a woman aged 25-40 years with Graves' hyperthyroidism that later progressed to Graves' ophthalmopathy. The sample consisted of blood. The J gene is TRBJ1-1, the V gene TRBV14; the D is unclear. The DNA of the CDR3 is TGTGCCAGCAGCCAAGTTTACGCAGAAGCTTTCTTT. Its translation is CASSQVYAEAFF.